Below are 17 T cell receptor beta chains sequenced from a single sample in a study of shared clonotypes between healthy human individuals. Assay: immunoSEQ multiplex PCR; the TCRdb copy retains only in-frame clones and omits some. The top ten hold 0.39% of the sample, which has roughly 2.2 million clones, more than 85% seen once. The source material was naive CD4+ T cells from PBMCs. The subset: CD45RA+ positively selected. These receptors came from a man between 18 and 35 years old in good health. Some clones in this sample may be carry-over from other donors' samples.

This chain uses TRBV5-1 with TRBJ2-2; 8 bases agree with TRBD1. The length of the CDR3 is 15 residues. The V gene end was trimmed by 3 bases and the J gene end by 6 bases; junction bases not matched to a gene: 7. CDR1 is SGHRS and CDR2 is YFSETQ in the germline V gene. In DNA, the CDR3 is TGCGCCAGCAGCTCACAGGGGGTAGCGGCCGGGGAGCTGTTTTTT. Protein product: CASSSQGVAAGELFF.

The rearrangement uses TRBV7-9 and TRBJ1-5, with 12 bases matching TRBD1. The V and J ends lost 5 bases and 7 bases, in that order; junction bases with no gene match: 6. Germline values: CDR1 SEHNR, CDR2 FQNEAQ (reference sequence). The CDR3 runs 15 residues. CDR3 in amino acids: CASSVTGTGGQPQHF. CDR3 nucleotides: TGTGCCAGCAGCGTTACCGGGACAGGGGGCCAGCCCCAGCATTTT.

The chain is built from TRBV25-1 and TRBJ1-2, with TRBD1 as a possible D gene (6 bases). Germline CDR1 is MGHDK and CDR2 is SYGVNS. V was shortened by 1 base and J by 3 bases, with 9 bases between the two germline ends. The CDR3 consists of 14 residues. CDR3 nucleotides: TGTGCCAGCAGTGAATTCGGGGGCGACTATGGCTACACCTTC. It translates to CASSEFGGDYGYTF.

The chain carries TRBV7-3 and TRBJ2-7; 7 bases fit TRBD2. CDR1 and CDR2 from the germline V gene are SGHTA and FQGTGA. The CDR3 covers 14 residues. The J segment lost 6 bases and the V segment lost 1 base, leaving 6 bases of the junction unmatched. The DNA for the CDR3 is TGTGCCAGCAGCTTAATGGCGGGAGAAGCCGAGCAGTACTTC. This encodes CASSLMAGEAEQYF.

The chain employs TRBV6-5 and TRBJ2-3; maybe TRBD1 (5 bases). This CDR3 is built from 14 residues. The germline CDR1 and CDR2 sequences are MNHEY and SVGAGI. The ends were cut back, 6 bases at V and 2 bases at J, with 12 bases in the middle. CDR3 nucleotides: TGTGCCAGCAGAAGGGGCCTGAACACAGATACGCAGTATTTT. It translates to CASRRGLNTDTQYF.

Points on this clone: In the same sample, other DNA sequences code for this CDR3. This sequence joins TRBV28 and TRBJ2-6; unclear D gene. Germline V gene lookup returns CDR1 MDHEN and CDR2 SYDVKM. V lost 5 bases, J lost 2 bases, and 10 bases lay in between. The CDR3 is 15 amino acids. This chain's CDR3 is CASSLSSAGANVLTF. In DNA form, the CDR3 reads TGTGCCAGCAGTCTCTCTTCTGCTGGGGCCAACGTCCTGACTTTC.

This sequence joins TRBV4-3 and TRBJ2-2, with TRBD1 matching over 11 bases. The V and J ends lost 4 bases and 1 base, in that order; junction bases with no gene match: 2. The CDR3 is made up of 16 amino acids. Germline V gene lookup returns CDR1 LGHNA and CDR2 YSLEER. In nucleotides, the CDR3 is TGCGCCAGCAGCCTGGGGACAGGGGGGAACACCGGGGAGCTGTTTTTT. The encoded protein is CASSLGTGGNTGELFF.

The chain uses TRBV7-9 and TRBJ1-5; D is uncertain. The V end lost 1 base, the J end lost 7 bases, and 8 bases lay between the germline ends. Germline CDR1 SEHNR, CDR2 FQNEAQ (reference sequence). The CDR3 consists of 13 residues. The CDR3 here is CASSLGVNQPQHF. CDR3 DNA sequence: TGTGCCAGCAGCTTAGGGGTAAACCAGCCCCAGCATTTT.

In the case of this clone: Additional DNA sequences in this sample encode the identical CDR3. This chain links TRBV28 with TRBJ1-2; TRBD1 is a possible D gene (6 bases). V gave up 4 bases and J gave up 3 bases, with 12 bases separating them. Germline V gene data show CDR1 as MDHEN and CDR2 as SYDVKM. The CDR3 totals 14 residues. The CDR3 coding sequence is TGTGCCAGCAGTTCGACAGGTCGTGACTATGGCTACACCTTC. Translation: CASSSTGRDYGYTF.

V is TRBV7-9 and J is TRBJ1-2; D gene ambiguous. The CDR3 runs to 16 residues. Germline V gene lookup returns CDR1 SEHNR and CDR2 FQNEAQ (reference sequence). Between the trimmed V and J ends, which lost 5 bases and 5 bases, there was a span of 21 bases. The CDR3 DNA follows: TGTGCCAGCAGCCGATCGAGCGGAGACACGAAATATGGCTACACCTTC. It specifies CASSRSSGDTKYGYTF.

This clone has a single count. The J gene is TRBJ2-5, the V gene TRBV28; D gene uncertain. The germline V gene has CDR1 MDHEN and CDR2 SYDVKM. The CDR3 has 13 amino acids. V lost 5 bases and J lost 11, with 18 bases in between. The CDR3 nucleotides read TGTGCCAGCAGTCTACTCCGACACGGAGAGCAGTACTTC. This gives the protein CASSLLRHGEQYF.

V and J are TRBV11-2 and TRBJ2-7; 10 bases match TRBD2. J was trimmed by 2 bases and V by 5 bases; bases with no gene match: 9. Germline loops: CDR1 SGHAT, CDR2 FQNNGV. The CDR3 runs 16 residues. The CDR3 region has the DNA TGTGCCAGCAGCCCCCTCCCTAGCGGGAGTCCCTACGAGCAGTACTTC. It encodes CASSPLPSGSPYEQYF.

This chain connects TRBV27 to TRBJ1-5; TRBD1 aligns across 9 bases. Germline CDR1 is MNHEY and CDR2 is SMNVEV (reference sequence). With 3 bases clipped from V and 2 bases from J, the junction kept 11 bases outside the gene matches. The CDR3 sequence is 18 residues long. CDR3: CASSLARDRDERNQPQHF. CDR3 in DNA: TGTGCCAGCAGTTTGGCCCGGGACAGGGATGAGCGCAATCAGCCCCAGCATTTT.

The chain employs TRBV6-5 and TRBJ2-7; 7 bases agree with TRBD1. V shed 6 bases and J 2 bases; nucleotides not matched to a gene: 10. Germline V CDR1 and CDR2: MNHEY, SVGAGI. There are 15 residues in the CDR3. The DNA of the CDR3 is TGTGCCAGCAGGATGAGGAGGCAGGGGGCCTACGAGCAGTACTTC. It encodes CASRMRRQGAYEQYF.

The V gene is TRBV5-4, the J gene TRBJ2-7; the D is unclear. Deletions cut 0 bases from V and 4 bases from J, with 11 bases between. Germline loops: CDR1 SGHNT, CDR2 YYREEE (reference sequence). The length of the CDR3 is 14 residues. The CDR3 coding sequence is TGTGCCAGCAGCTTGGGGGGTTTGGGTTACGAGCAGTACTTC. Amino acids: CASSLGGLGYEQYF. Complete variable domain (other parts from reference TRBV5-4 and TRBJ2-7): ETGVTQSPTHLIKTRGQQVTLRCSSQSGHNTVSWYQQALGQGPQFIFQYYREEENGRGNFPPRFSGLQFPNYSSELNVNALELDDSALYLCASSLGGLGYEQYFGPGTRLTVT.

This sequence joins TRBV18 and TRBJ1-1; TRBD1 might be the D (6 bases). V gave up 3 bases and J gave up 2 bases, with 13 bases separating them. The CDR3 runs 15 residues. The V gene's germline CDR1 is KGHSH and CDR2 LQKENI. DNA for the CDR3: TGTGCCAGCTCACCCGGGGCAGGGGCCAACACTGAAGCTTTCTTT. Encoded protein: CASSPGAGANTEAFF.

The chain carries TRBV27 and TRBJ2-1, with 13 positions matching TRBD2. V lost 5 bases to trimming and J lost 7 bases; unmatched junction nucleotides: 11. Germline assignment: CDR1 MNHEY and CDR2 SMNVEV (reference sequence). CDR3 length: 17 residues. CDR3 nucleotide sequence: TGTGCCAGCAGTCCCCGAAAGGGACTAGCGGGAAGGAATGAGCAGTTCTTC. Translation gives CASSPRKGLAGRNEQFF.